A selection of T cell receptor beta chains follows, all from one sample in a study of blood T cell repertoires in COVID-19. Profiling relied on immunoSEQ multiplex PCR, and the TCRdb table lists in-frame clones only, not all of them. The sample lists hundreds of thousands of clones; approximately 86% were seen once. The sequencing input was peripheral blood. These receptors were taken from an elderly man with acute or convalescent COVID-19. Each CDR3 is given with its conserved first and last residue. The order of the fields is V gene, clone size, J gene, D gene, CDR3 DNA, CDR3 protein. A D gene is named only where the DNA matches it firmly. Part of the rows lack a size; the others show once, few, many or a class for expanded clones.

v_call: TRBV6-5
clone_size: .
j_call: TRBJ1-5
d_call: .
cdr3_nt: TGTGCCAGCAGGCCGACAGAGAATAGCAATCAGCCCCAGCATTTT
cdr3_aa: CASRPTENSNQPQHF

v_call: TRBV3-1/TRBV3-2
clone_size: .
j_call: TRBJ1-1
d_call: TRBD1
cdr3_nt: TGTGCCAGCACCCAAACAGGGGATGCTATGAACACTGAAGCTTTCTTT
cdr3_aa: CASTQTGDAMNTEAFF

v_call: TRBV5-1
clone_size: .
j_call: TRBJ2-1
d_call: TRBD1
cdr3_nt: TGCGCCAGCAGCGAGCTTACAGGGGGTGCCTACAATGAGCAGTTCTTC
cdr3_aa: CASSELTGGAYNEQFF

v_call: TRBV5-1
clone_size: .
j_call: TRBJ1-2
d_call: .
cdr3_nt: TGCGCCAGCAGCTTGGAAGGGGGTCTCTCCGGCTACACCTTC
cdr3_aa: CASSLEGGLSGYTF

v_call: TRBV2
clone_size: .
j_call: TRBJ2-7
d_call: TRBD1
cdr3_nt: TGTGCCAGCAGCCTCGACAGGGGGGCTTCAAACTACGAGCAGTACTTC
cdr3_aa: CASSLDRGASNYEQYF

v_call: TRBV5-6
clone_size: .
j_call: TRBJ2-1
d_call: TRBD2
cdr3_nt: TGTGCCAGCAGCTCCCTGACTAGCGGGAGTTGGAATGAGCAGTTCTTC
cdr3_aa: CASSSLTSGSWNEQFF

v_call: TRBV5-1
clone_size: .
j_call: TRBJ1-4
d_call: .
cdr3_nt: TGCGCCAGCAGCTTGGGTACGGGGGCAACTAATGAAAAACTGTTTTTT
cdr3_aa: CASSLGTGATNEKLFF

v_call: TRBV2
clone_size: .
j_call: TRBJ2-5
d_call: .
cdr3_nt: TGTGCCAGCAGTATCCCAAGGACGGGGGAAGAGACCCAGTACTTC
cdr3_aa: CASSIPRTGEETQYF

v_call: TRBV5-1
clone_size: .
j_call: TRBJ2-1
d_call: .
cdr3_nt: TGCGCCAGCAGCCCCCACCCGGGGGTTTCCTACAATGAGCAGTTCTTC
cdr3_aa: CASSPHPGVSYNEQFF

v_call: TRBV18
clone_size: few
j_call: TRBJ2-7
d_call: .
cdr3_nt: TGTGCCAGCTCACCACCGTTAGGGGGGGCCTACGAGCAGTACTTC
cdr3_aa: CASSPPLGGAYEQYF

v_call: TRBV28
clone_size: few
j_call: TRBJ1-2
d_call: .
cdr3_nt: TGTGCCAGCAGTTCGCCCTCGACAGCTACCTATGGCTACACCTTC
cdr3_aa: CASSSPSTATYGYTF

v_call: TRBV9
clone_size: once
j_call: TRBJ1-2
d_call: .
cdr3_nt: TGTGCCAGCAGCGTCGACAGCCTTAACTATGGCTACACCTTC
cdr3_aa: CASSVDSLNYGYTF

v_call: TRBV16
clone_size: .
j_call: TRBJ1-2
d_call: .
cdr3_nt: TGTGCCAGCAGCCAATCAGGGGGTGGCGGCTACACCTTC
cdr3_aa: CASSQSGGGGYTF

v_call: TRBV9
clone_size: .
j_call: TRBJ2-2
d_call: TRBD2
cdr3_nt: TGTGCCAGCAGCGTAGACAGCGGGGATAACACCGGGGAGCTGTTTTTT
cdr3_aa: CASSVDSGDNTGELFF

v_call: TRBV20-1
clone_size: .
j_call: TRBJ2-7
d_call: .
cdr3_nt: TGCAGTGCCGTACCAGGGAACGAGCAGTACTTC
cdr3_aa: CSAVPGNEQYF

v_call: TRBV25-1
clone_size: .
j_call: TRBJ2-2
d_call: TRBD2
cdr3_nt: TGTGCCAGCAGTGTCGGACTAGCCGGGGAGCTGTTTTTT
cdr3_aa: CASSVGLAGELFF

v_call: TRBV7-2
clone_size: .
j_call: TRBJ1-3
d_call: .
cdr3_nt: TGTGCCAGCAGCACAGACATCGGTTCCTCTGGAAACACCATATATTTT
cdr3_aa: CASSTDIGSSGNTIYF

v_call: TRBV3-1/TRBV3-2
clone_size: .
j_call: TRBJ2-1
d_call: .
cdr3_nt: TGTGCCAGCAGTCTACCGGGACTCCGGAGATGGGAGCAGTTCTTC
cdr3_aa: CASSLPGLRRWEQFF

v_call: TRBV4-2
clone_size: .
j_call: TRBJ2-1
d_call: TRBD2
cdr3_nt: TGTGCCAGCAGCCAACGGACTAGCGGGGATCGGAATGAGCAGTTCTTC
cdr3_aa: CASSQRTSGDRNEQFF

v_call: TRBV7-6
clone_size: .
j_call: TRBJ2-2
d_call: .
cdr3_nt: TGTGCCAGCAGCCCCCCAGGAGGGCAGAACACCGGGGAGCTGTTTTTT
cdr3_aa: CASSPPGGQNTGELFF

v_call: TRBV6-6
clone_size: .
j_call: TRBJ1-5
d_call: .
cdr3_nt: TGTGCCAGTGCGACAGGTACCTGGAGTCAGCCCCAGCATTTT
cdr3_aa: CASATGTWSQPQHF

v_call: TRBV28
clone_size: .
j_call: TRBJ1-1
d_call: TRBD1
cdr3_nt: TGTGCCAGCAGTCATCGACAGGGGGCTTTTGAAGCTTTCTTT
cdr3_aa: CASSHRQGAFEAFF

v_call: TRBV19
clone_size: .
j_call: TRBJ1-2
d_call: TRBD1
cdr3_nt: TGTGCCAGTAGTGCCCCCGGGACAGATTTTAACTATGGCTACACCTTC
cdr3_aa: CASSAPGTDFNYGYTF

v_call: TRBV6-5
clone_size: .
j_call: TRBJ2-1
d_call: TRBD2
cdr3_nt: TGTGCCAGCAGTTACAGGGGACTAGATGTAAATGAGCAGTTCTTC
cdr3_aa: CASSYRGLDVNEQFF

v_call: TRBV7-9
clone_size: .
j_call: TRBJ1-1
d_call: .
cdr3_nt: TGTGCCAGCAGCTTAGGTAGTGGACGGAGAGGGACTGAAGCTTTCTTT
cdr3_aa: CASSLGSGRRGTEAFF

v_call: TRBV4-2
clone_size: .
j_call: TRBJ2-7
d_call: TRBD2
cdr3_nt: TGTGCCAGCAGCCCAAACGGGGCGGGAGGTTACGAGCAGTACTTC
cdr3_aa: CASSPNGAGGYEQYF

v_call: TRBV28
clone_size: .
j_call: TRBJ1-2
d_call: TRBD1
cdr3_nt: TGTGCCAGCAGCCCCCGGACAGGGGGCAACTATGGCTACACCTTC
cdr3_aa: CASSPRTGGNYGYTF

v_call: TRBV4-2
clone_size: .
j_call: TRBJ2-2
d_call: .
cdr3_nt: TGTGCCAGCAGCCCTCAAGCGGAGGGCACCGGGGAGCTGTTTTTT
cdr3_aa: CASSPQAEGTGELFF

v_call: TRBV6-4
clone_size: .
j_call: TRBJ2-3
d_call: .
cdr3_nt: TGTGCCAGCAGTGACGGGCTAGGGGGTGCGGATACGCAGTATTTT
cdr3_aa: CASSDGLGGADTQYF

v_call: TRBV2
clone_size: .
j_call: TRBJ2-1
d_call: .
cdr3_nt: TGTGCCAGCAGGGACAGATCCTCCTACAATGAGCAGTTCTTC
cdr3_aa: CASRDRSSYNEQFF

v_call: TRBV7-2
clone_size: .
j_call: TRBJ2-7
d_call: TRBD1
cdr3_nt: TGTGCCAGCAGCTTAGCCGGGACAGGGACTCCCTACGAGCAGTACTTC
cdr3_aa: CASSLAGTGTPYEQYF

v_call: TRBV5-1
clone_size: once
j_call: TRBJ1-6
d_call: TRBD1
cdr3_nt: TGCGCCAGCAGCTTGCAGGGACAGGGGGCGATTAATTCACCCCTCCACTTT
cdr3_aa: CASSLQGQGAINSPLHF

v_call: TRBV7-8
clone_size: once
j_call: TRBJ1-1
d_call: .
cdr3_nt: TGTGCCAGCAGCTCATACAGGGCTGGCACTGAAGCTTTCTTT
cdr3_aa: CASSSYRAGTEAFF

v_call: TRBV18
clone_size: once
j_call: TRBJ2-1
d_call: .
cdr3_nt: TGTGCCAGCTCACCAACAGGCAGGGGTTCGGGTAATGAGCAGTTCTTC
cdr3_aa: CASSPTGRGSGNEQFF

v_call: TRBV18
clone_size: .
j_call: TRBJ2-3
d_call: .
cdr3_nt: TGTGCCAGCTCACCCAGTAGGACAGTTCTCACAGATACGCAGTATTTT
cdr3_aa: CASSPSRTVLTDTQYF

v_call: TRBV7-2
clone_size: .
j_call: TRBJ2-1
d_call: TRBD2
cdr3_nt: TGTGCCAGCAGCTTAGGGGGACTAGCGGACAGAGATGAGCAGTTCTTC
cdr3_aa: CASSLGGLADRDEQFF

v_call: TRBV5-1
clone_size: .
j_call: TRBJ2-7
d_call: .
cdr3_nt: TGCGCCAGCAGCTTTTCGGAGAGCTCCTACGAGCAGTACTTC
cdr3_aa: CASSFSESSYEQYF

v_call: TRBV6-4
clone_size: .
j_call: TRBJ2-2
d_call: TRBD2
cdr3_nt: TGTGCCAGCAGTTCTCTAGCGGCCCCGGGTACCGGGGAGCTGTTTTTT
cdr3_aa: CASSSLAAPGTGELFF

v_call: TRBV3-1/TRBV3-2
clone_size: .
j_call: TRBJ1-6
d_call: .
cdr3_nt: TGTGCCAGCAGCCCCAAACGCGGGGTTGGGGATTCACCCCTCCACTTT
cdr3_aa: CASSPKRGVGDSPLHF

v_call: TRBV9
clone_size: .
j_call: TRBJ2-5
d_call: .
cdr3_nt: TGTGCCAGCAGCCCTTCAGGGGGGAGGCGAGAGACCCAGTACTTC
cdr3_aa: CASSPSGGRRETQYF